Each of the 9 T cell receptor beta chains below was sequenced from the same sample in a study of blood T cell repertoires in COVID-19. This table comes from immunoSEQ multiplex PCR, and its TCRdb copy is limited to in-frame clones, with some not included. The sample shows 250,000 or so clones, approximately 91% of them seen only once. Sequenced: peripheral blood. The receptor source for this set is a woman aged 60-75 years with acute or convalescent COVID-19.

The V and J genes are TRBV30 and TRBJ2-1, with TRBD2 matching over 11 bases. V trimming: 5 bases; J trimming: 4 bases; junction bases outside the gene matches: 7. The germline gives CDR1 GTSNPN, CDR2 SVGIG (reference sequence). The CDR3 loop spans 15 amino acids. CDR3 nucleotide sequence: TGTGCCTGGGATGGGGGACTAGCGGTATACAATGAGCAGTTCTTC. It encodes CAWDGGLAVYNEQFF.

J is TRBJ2-1 and V is TRBV6-4; tentative D call: TRBD1 (6 bases). Looked up from germline, CDR1 is MRHNA and CDR2 is SNTAGT. The CDR3 length is 16 residues. Trimming removed 6 bases at V and 0 bases at J, with 15 bases between. CDR3 region: CASSPGTFSSYNEQFF. The CDR3 DNA sequence: TGTGCCAGCAGCCCCGGGACATTTAGCTCCTACAATGAGCAGTTCTTC.

V usage is TRBV28 and J usage is TRBJ1-5, with 10 bases aligning to TRBD1. Germline V gene lookup returns CDR1 MDHEN and CDR2 SYDVKM. The CDR3 covers 15 residues. Losses at the gene ends were 6 bases for V and 1 base for J; bases not matched to a gene: 3. The CDR3, as DNA: TGTGCCAGCAGCCCGGACAGGGGGAGCAATCAGCCCCAGCATTTT. It is translated as CASSPDRGSNQPQHF.

This chain links TRBV14 with TRBJ2-7; 12 bases align to TRBD2. After removal of 3 bases from V and 5 bases from J, the junction contained 8 bases not matched to a gene. Per the germline V gene, CDR1 is SGHDN and CDR2 is FVKESK. CDR3 length: 16 amino acids. CDR3 nucleotide sequence: TGTGCCAGCAGCCATTTTTTGACTAGCGGGAGCCACGAGCAGTACTTC. Translating it yields CASSHFLTSGSHEQYF. Drawing the rest from reference TRBV14 and TRBJ2-7, the complete variable domain is EAGVTQFPSHSVIEKGQTVTLRCDPISGHDNLYWYRRVMGKEIKFLLHFVKESKQDESGMPNNRFLAERTGGTYSTLKVQPAELEDSGVYFCASSHFLTSGSHEQYFGPGTRLTVT.

The chain links TRBV7-6 to TRBJ1-1; no clear D gene. Trimming removed 0 bases at V and 6 bases at J, with 5 bases between. Germline lookup yields CDR1 SGHVS and CDR2 FNYEAQ. CDR3 length: 12 amino acids. CDR3 nucleotides: TGTGCCAGCAGCTTAGCGGGAGCTGAAGCTTTCTTT. Residues: CASSLAGAEAFF. The variable domain in full, completed from reference TRBV7-6 and TRBJ1-1, reads GAGVSQSPRYKVTKRGQDVALRCDPISGHVSLYWYRQALGQGPEFLTYFNYEAQQDKSGLPNDRFSAERPEGSISTLTIQRTEQRDSAMYRCASSLAGAEAFFGQGTRLTVV.

The gene calls are TRBV10-3 and TRBJ1-2; the match to TRBD1 covers 7 bases. In germline, CDR1 is ENHRY, CDR2 SYGVKD. The V segment lost 6 bases and the J segment 2 bases; nucleotides outside the gene matches: 3. This CDR3 is 13 amino acids long. CDR3 nucleotides: TGTGCCATCAGCGGACAGGCGAACTATGGCTACACCTTC. It encodes CAISGQANYGYTF.

The chain links TRBV5-1 to TRBJ1-1; D gene unclear. The germline gives CDR1 SGHRS, CDR2 YFSETQ. V dropped 0 bases and J dropped 4 bases, with 10 bases sitting between them. The CDR3 contains 14 residues. The CDR3 here is CASSLGQAGTEAFF. The CDR3 DNA is TGCGCCAGCAGCTTGGGGCAGGCCGGCACTGAAGCTTTCTTT.

Comments on this clone: This CDR3 is also generated by other DNA sequences in the sample. The V gene is TRBV7-9, the J gene TRBJ2-5; TRBD2 agrees at 7 bases. The CDR3 runs 14 residues. Germline V gives CDR1 SEHNR, CDR2 FQNEAQ (reference sequence). J was trimmed by 4 bases and V by 2 bases; bases with no gene match: 4. CDR3 sequence: CASSLSSGGETQYF. The CDR3 nucleotides read TGTGCCAGCAGCTTATCGTCGGGAGGAGAGACCCAGTACTTC.

The CDR3 here is CATSRDPGLEETQYF. The CDR3 nucleotides read TGTGCCACCAGCAGAGATCCGGGACTAGAGGAGACCCAGTACTTC. The gene calls are TRBV15 and TRBJ2-5; 8 bases are a match to TRBD2. The CDR3 totals 15 residues. Germline CDR1 reads LNHNV; CDR2 reads YYDKDF (reference sequence). V gave up 0 bases and J gave up 5 bases; unmatched junction bases: 5.